The 15 T cell receptor beta chains below were found in one sample sequenced in a study of CD8 T cells in ankylosing spondylitis. TCRdb recomputed calls from the 5' RACE reads with MiXCR, one row per CDR3 protein. Of about 130,000 distinct CDR3 sequences in the sample, 9.3% were seen once. Sequenced: blood, either unsorted or a sorted T cell fraction (not recorded which). Receptors originate from a male donor with ankylosing spondylitis or in good health (not recorded which).

This clonotype was detected many times. V is TRBV20-1 and J is TRBJ2-1; D is perhaps TRBD2 (5 bases). This CDR3 comprises 14 residues. Per germline, CDR1 DFQATT and CDR2 SNEGSKA (reference sequence). The V end was cut by 3 bases, the J end by 7 bases, with 16 bases between. CDR3 sequence reads: CSASSGYLINEQFF. The CDR3 nucleotides read TGCAGTGCTAGCTCGGGGTATTTGATTAATGAGCAGTTCTTC.

This clonotype was seen many times. The chain recombines TRBV7-2 with TRBJ2-7; 10 bases are shared with TRBD1. The CDR3 length is 13 residues. Losses at the gene ends were 5 bases for V and 5 bases for J; bases not matched to a gene: 3. The germline V gene has CDR1 SGHTA and CDR2 FQGNSA. In DNA form, the CDR3 reads TGTGCCAGCAGCACCGGGACAGGGGACGAGCAGTACTTC. Translating gives CASSTGTGDEQYF. Full variable domain (remainder filled in from reference TRBV7-2 and TRBJ2-7): GAGVSQSPSNKVTEKGKDVELRCDPISGHTALYWYRQSLGQGLEFLIYFQGNSAPDKSGLPSDRFSAERTGGSVSTLTIQRTQQEDSAVYLCASSTGTGDEQYFGPGTRLTVT.

The V and J genes are TRBV7-2 and TRBJ2-7, with 7 nucleotides matching TRBD2. Germline lookup yields CDR1 SGHTA and CDR2 FQGNSA. V shed 0 bases, J shed 0 bases, and the junction held 2 bases outside the gene matches. CDR3 length equals 15 residues. This CDR3 is CASSLAGTTSYEQYF. In nucleotides, the CDR3 is TGTGCCAGCAGCTTAGCCGGGACTACCTCCTACGAGCAGTACTTC.

This clonotype was picked up many times. The junction and the germline gene differ at one end; a read error may be behind it. The chain joins TRBV28 to TRBJ2-1; D ambiguous. CDR1 and CDR2 (germline): MDHEN, SYDVKM. This CDR3 contains 13 residues. CDR3 region: CASTLRASFGQFF. DNA for the CDR3: TGTGCCAGCACTTTAAGGGCCTCCTTCGGGCAGTTCTTC.

This clonotype was recorded a few times. This chain uses TRBV20-1 with TRBJ1-5; possible D gene TRBD1, 5 bases. The CDR3 extends over 13 amino acids. Trimming removed 3 bases at V and 7 bases at J, with 13 bases between. The germline V gene has CDR1 DFQATT and CDR2 SNEGSKA (reference sequence). The CDR3 spells CSASLGVYQPQHF. The CDR3 nucleotides read TGCAGTGCTAGTCTAGGGGTTTACCAGCCCCAGCATTTT.

The chain carries TRBV11-2 and TRBJ2-4; 9 positions agree with TRBD1. The length of the CDR3 is 18 residues. Trimming removed 5 bases from V and 3 bases from J; junction bases left unmatched: 14. Per germline, CDR1 SGHAT and CDR2 FQNNGV. CDR3 sequence reads: CASSPRTGTGSFKNIQYF. The CDR3 bases are TGTGCCAGCAGCCCGAGGACCGGGACAGGGTCTTTCAAAAACATTCAGTACTTC.

This clonotype was seen a handful of times. The CDR3: CATSIFRDDYEQYF. DNA for the CDR3: TGTGCCACCAGCATTTTCCGGGACGACTACGAGCAGTACTTC. The V call is TRBV15, the J call TRBJ2-7, with D perhaps being TRBD1 or TRBD2 (5 bases each). Germline V gene lookup returns CDR1 LNHNV and CDR2 YYDKDF (reference sequence). There are 14 residues in the CDR3. Trimming pared 4 bases from V and 3 bases from J, leaving 13 bases between.

As for this clonotype: A much more abundant neighbour one base away suggests this may be a read error. The chain couples TRBV4-2 to TRBJ2-1; D possibly corresponds to TRBD2 (6 bases). Germline CDR1 and CDR2: LGHNA and YNFKEQ. CDR3 length: 15 amino acids. The CDR3: CASSQNSGPFNEQIF. The DNA of the CDR3 is TGTGCCAGCAGCCAAAATAGCGGACCCTTCAATGAGCAGATCTTC.

This clonotype came up a few times. This sequence joins TRBV20-1 and TRBJ2-7; 9 bases map to TRBD2. V shed 2 bases and J 3 bases; nucleotides not matched to a gene: 5. Germline values: CDR1 DFQATT, CDR2 SNEGSKA (reference sequence). CDR3 size: 14 residues. The CDR3 region has the DNA TGCAGTGCTAGATCGGCGGGAGGGAACTACGAGCAGTACTTC. Its protein product is CSARSAGGNYEQYF.

This clonotype was seen ten or more times. The rearrangement links TRBV19 to TRBJ2-7; 9 nucleotides match TRBD1. CDR1 LNHDA and CDR2 SQIVND come from the germline V gene (reference sequence). V shed 5 bases, J shed 0 bases, and the junction held 5 bases outside the gene matches. The CDR3 extends over 15 amino acids. CDR3 in DNA: TGTGCCAGTAGTGTGGGGACAGGGAGCTCCTACGAGCAGTACTTC. Translation: CASSVGTGSSYEQYF.

This clonotype came up many times. The genes are TRBV2 and TRBJ2-7; 7 nucleotides agree with TRBD1. Unmatched junction bases numbered 6, after V lost 5 bases and J lost 2 bases. The CDR3 consists of 14 residues. The V gene's germline CDR1 is SNHLY and CDR2 FYNNEI. CDR3 amino acids: CASSWGTVTYEQYF. In DNA, the CDR3 is TGTGCCAGCAGTTGGGGGACAGTAACCTACGAGCAGTACTTC.

This clonotype occurred many times. V usage is TRBV24-1 and J usage is TRBJ2-5; weak D call: TRBD1 (5 bases). Germline CDR1 KGHDR, CDR2 SFDVKD. V lost 4 bases and J lost 4, with 6 bases in between. The CDR3 consists of 12 residues. The CDR3 is CATSETGETQYF. CDR3 sequence (DNA): TGTGCCACCAGTGAAACAGGAGAGACCCAGTACTTC.

This clonotype was seen at least ten times. CDR3 in DNA: TGTGCCAGCAGCCAACCGGGACTAGCGAGAAACACCGGGGAGCTGTTTTTT. It specifies CASSQPGLARNTGELFF. The chain has TRBV14 and TRBJ2-2; 10 bases fit TRBD2. V lost 2 bases, J lost 2 bases, and 5 bases stayed unmatched. Germline CDR1 SGHDN, CDR2 FVKESK. The CDR3 totals 17 residues.

At least ten counts were recorded for this clonotype. The genes are TRBV4-3 and TRBJ1-6; no firm D call. Germline-derived CDR1 and CDR2 are LGHNA and YSLEER. This CDR3 has 13 residues. The germline V and J ends were trimmed by 0 bases and 10 bases, with 7 bases remaining between them. The CDR3 region is CASSQELSSPLHF. The CDR3 DNA follows: TGCGCCAGCAGCCAAGAACTCAGCTCACCCCTCCACTTT.

This clonotype was found many times. The chain recombines TRBV20-1 with TRBJ2-7, with 7 bases that match TRBD1. The ends lost 6 bases at V and 0 bases at J; junction bases unmatched: 11. CDR3 length: 15 amino acids. Germline V gene data show CDR1 as DFQATT and CDR2 as SNEGSKA (reference sequence). The CDR3 is CSAVSPGTDSYEQYF. The CDR3, as DNA: TGCAGTGCCGTTTCGCCTGGGACAGACTCCTACGAGCAGTACTTC.